The 14 T cell receptor beta chains in this list originate from one sample, sequenced in a study of cytomegalovirus exposure and HLA in healthy donors. In the PCR, 60 Vbeta and 13 Jbeta primers were used. The repertoire was sequenced with immunoSEQ multiplex PCR; TCRdb's copy has only in-frame clones and lacks some. The sample has 100,000 to 150,000 clones, 65% to 80% seen once. The sample was PBMCs. The receptor set was obtained from a male donor in good health and CMV-seropositive.

This chain uses TRBV12-5 with TRBJ2-3; TRBD1 matches at 8 bases. J lost 8 bases, V lost 1 base, and 11 bases had no gene match. This CDR3 is built from 16 residues. Germline V gene data show CDR1 as LGHNT and CDR2 as FRNRAP. CDR3 in amino acids: CASGLAGGQVPSTQYF. CDR3 nucleotide sequence: TGTGCTAGTGGTTTGGCTGGGGGACAGGTTCCCTCTACGCAGTATTTT.

This clone was recorded a few times. The chain uses TRBV6-5 and TRBJ1-2, with D tentatively TRBD1 (5 bases). V dropped 2 bases and J dropped 4 bases, with 14 bases sitting between them. CDR1 is MNHEY, CDR2 SVGAGI, per germline. There are 15 residues in the CDR3. CDR3 sequence: CASSYRGQGSYGYTF. In DNA form, the CDR3 reads TGTGCCAGCAGTTACAGGGGCCAGGGTTCCTATGGCTACACCTTC.

This clone has only one observation. The chain has TRBV6-1 and TRBJ1-4, with 7 bases lining up with TRBD1. This CDR3 contains 15 residues. V lost 3 bases, J lost 7 bases, and 8 bases stayed unmatched. Germline CDR1 is MNHNS and CDR2 is SASEGT. CDR3 loop: CASSETQGVGEKLFF. The CDR3 DNA reads TGTGCCAGCAGTGAGACTCAGGGGGTGGGTGAAAAACTGTTTTTT.

This clone was counted a few times. The CDR3: CASSIEIRETQYF. As DNA, the CDR3 is TGTGCCAGTAGTATAGAGATCCGGGAGACCCAGTACTTC. The chain is built from TRBV19 and TRBJ2-5, with D unclear. CDR3 length equals 13 residues. Germline CDR1 LNHDA, CDR2 SQIVND (reference sequence). V dropped 0 bases and J dropped 5 bases, with 7 bases sitting between them.

The chain couples TRBV5-1 to TRBJ2-1; 9 bases agree with TRBD1. Germline CDR1 SGHRS, CDR2 YFSETQ. The CDR3 contains 16 residues. V shed 3 bases and J 5 bases; nucleotides not matched to a gene: 9. The CDR3 sequence: CASSSSGTGRHNEQFF. The CDR3 DNA follows: TGCGCCAGCAGCTCATCCGGGACAGGGCGCCACAATGAGCAGTTCTTC.

This chain connects TRBV19 to TRBJ2-1; 9 bases map to TRBD2. Trimming removed 6 bases from V and 10 bases from J; junction bases left unmatched: 10. The germline V gene encodes CDR1 LNHDA and CDR2 SQIVND (reference sequence). The length of the CDR3 is 14 residues. The CDR3 nucleotides are TGTGCCAGTAGGCCGGGACTAGCTTCCGGCGAGCAGTTCTTC. It translates to CASRPGLASGEQFF.

This clone appeared a single time. The CDR3 sequence is CASSLNRLMNTEAFF. The CDR3, as DNA: TGTGCCAGCAGCCTTAACAGGCTTATGAACACTGAAGCTTTCTTT. The rearrangement links TRBV13 to TRBJ1-1; possibly TRBD1 for D (5 bases). The CDR3 consists of 15 residues. The V and J ends lost 5 bases and 0 bases respectively, with 13 bases between them. The V gene's germline CDR1 is PRHDT and CDR2 FYEKMQ (reference sequence).

This rearrangement joins TRBV5-6 to TRBJ1-3; perhaps TRBD1 as D (6 bases). Trimming shortened V by 6 bases and J by 4 bases, and 17 bases separated the two germline ends. The V gene's germline CDR1 is SGHDT and CDR2 YYEEEE. The CDR3 covers 15 residues. In DNA, the CDR3 is TGTGCCAGCACCCTTTGGGGGCGCCAAGGAAACACCATATATTTT. This codes for CASTLWGRQGNTIYF.

This chain connects TRBV18 to TRBJ2-7; TRBD2 might be the D (5 bases). V lost 3 bases to trimming and J lost 3 bases, with 15 bases between them. Per the germline V gene, CDR1 is KGHSH and CDR2 is LQKENI. This CDR3 comprises 15 residues. Here the CDR3 reads CASSPKAADGYEQYF. The DNA for the CDR3 is TGTGCCAGCTCACCGAAAGCGGCCGACGGCTACGAGCAGTACTTC.

This clone appeared a few times. The rearrangement uses TRBV5-1 and TRBJ2-2; 7 bases align to TRBD1. Trimming removed 4 bases from V and 0 bases from J; junction bases left unmatched: 6. From germline, CDR1 is SGHRS and CDR2 YFSETQ. This CDR3 is built from 16 residues. CDR3 DNA: TGCGCCAGCAGCCGTCGACAGGGTCCGAACACCGGGGAGCTGTTTTTT. Its protein product is CASSRRQGPNTGELFF.

The genes are TRBV10-3 and TRBJ2-7, with a tentative D call TRBD1 (5 bases). The CDR3 runs to 13 residues. With 7 bases removed from V and 5 bases from J, the gap between germline ends came to 15 bases. Germline CDR1 ENHRY, CDR2 SYGVKD. The CDR3 nucleotides read TGTGCCATCAAGGGGAATGGGCTAAACGAGCAGTACTTC. Translated, it gives CAIKGNGLNEQYF.

In the case of this clone: At one boundary the junction diverges from the germline segment, which might be a read error. CDR3 in amino acids: CSSSPTERSEAFF. CDR3 in DNA: TGTTCCAGCAGCCCCACCGAGAGGTCAGAAGCTTTCTTT. The rearrangement links TRBV7-9 to TRBJ1-1; D gene uncertain. The CDR3 is made up of 13 amino acids. Germline V gene lookup returns CDR1 SEHNR and CDR2 FQNEAQ (reference sequence).

CDR3 bases: TGTGCCAGCAGTGAGGGCACAGCATACAATGAGCAGTTCTTC. Amino acid sequence: CASSEGTAYNEQFF. J is TRBJ2-1 and V is TRBV6-1; no reliable D call. The germline CDR1 and CDR2 sequences are MNHNS and SASEGT. V lost 3 bases to trimming and J lost 4 bases, with 10 bases between them. This CDR3 has 14 amino acids.

This chain joins TRBV6-9 and TRBJ2-5; a possible D gene is TRBD1 (6 bases). Matching the DNA end better, TRBJ2-7 makes the J call doubtful. Germline lookup yields CDR1 MNHGY and CDR2 SVAAGI. The CDR3 contains 15 residues. The CDR3 spells CASSYLGTPWGEQYF. The CDR3 DNA is TGTGCCAGCAGTTATCTGGGGACACCCTGGGGCGAGCAGTACTTC.